Presented here are 22 T cell receptor beta chains from one specimen sequenced in a study of T cell clonality in common variable immunodeficiency. This table comes from immunoSEQ multiplex PCR, and its TCRdb copy is limited to in-frame clones, with some not included. The sample counts about 52,000 clones, none seen once; the ten largest own 4.5% to 5.5%. The sequenced material came from peripheral blood mononuclear cells. The receptors derive from a person between 18 and 75 years old in good health.

This clone has a count of ten or more. Read coverage stops 3 residues before the CDR3 terminus; the germline J gene supplies the remainder. The chain is built from TRBV5-6 and TRBJ2-7; TRBD2 matches at 8 bases. The germline gives CDR1 SGHDT, CDR2 YYEEEE. Losses at the gene ends were 3 bases for V and 4 bases for J; bases not matched to a gene: 6. CDR3 length equals 14 residues. CDR3 residues: CASSYLLADYEQYF. The CDR3 bases that were read are TGTGCCAGCAGCTACCTACTAGCGGATTACGAG.

Many counts were recorded for this clone. The CDR3 extends 3 residues past the end of the read, so its final part is completed from the germline J gene. This chain uses TRBV28 with TRBJ1-4, with 8 bases that match TRBD1. Germline V CDR1 and CDR2: MDHEN, SYDVKM. The CDR3 spans 15 residues. J gave up 5 bases and V 1 base, and 3 bases lay outside the gene matches. This CDR3 is CASSLYGQGNEKLFF. The part of the CDR3 DNA that was read is TGTGCCAGCAGTTTATACGGACAGGGAAATGAAAAA.

This clone was counted ten times or more. The read falls 3 residues short of the CDR3 end, and the missing part is taken from the germline J gene. This chain uses TRBV18 with TRBJ2-7; 12 bases agree with TRBD1. Germline V lookup: CDR1 KGHSH, CDR2 LQKENI. The CDR3 has 14 residues. The ends lost 3 bases at V and 6 bases at J; junction bases unmatched: 3. Partial CDR3 DNA: TGTGCCAGCTCACCCGGGACAGGGGGCCTCGAG. It specifies CASSPGTGGLE. The CDR3 in full is CASSPGTGGLEQYF.

The table lists this clone with many counts. With the read ending 3 residues before the CDR3 end, the germline J gene is used to fill in that end. The chain recombines TRBV12-5 with TRBJ1-5, with TRBD1 matching over 7 bases. With 6 bases clipped from V and 1 base from J, the junction kept 6 bases outside the gene matches. Per germline, CDR1 LGHNT and CDR2 FRNRAP. The CDR3 contains 15 residues. The sequenced part of the CDR3 DNA is TGTGCTAGTGGCTACTCAGGGGGAAGCAATCAGCCC. Amino acid sequence: CASGYSGGSNQP. The entire CDR3 reads CASGYSGGSNQPQHF.

This clone has at least ten counts. The read finishes 3 residues shy of the CDR3 end, and the germline J gene is used to complete it. V and J are TRBV6-2 or TRBV6-3 and TRBJ2-7; D not certain. Germline loops: CDR1 MNHEY, CDR2 SVGEGT. The CDR3 sequence is 12 residues long. Trimming cost V 4 bases and J 3 bases, with 7 bases left between them. CDR3 amino acids: CASSSQSYEQYF. The sequenced part of the CDR3 DNA is TGTGCCAGCAGTTCACAGAGCTACGAG.

This clone was seen at least ten times. The CDR3 is cut off 3 residues early in the read; its end comes from the germline J gene. V usage is TRBV14 and J usage is TRBJ2-1; 9 positions match TRBD2. Trimming took 7 bases from V and 4 from J; bases not matched to a gene: 11. The CDR3 consists of 16 residues. Germline V CDR1 and CDR2: SGHDN, FVKESK. The CDR3 here is CASKKSGGRGYNEQFF. The CDR3 DNA, read in part, is TGTGCCAGCAAAAAAAGCGGGGGGAGAGGGTACAATGAG.

This clone was seen repeatedly, ten times or more. Read coverage stops 3 residues before the CDR3 terminus; the germline J gene supplies the remainder. The genes are TRBV20-1 and TRBJ1-6; 10 bases align to TRBD1. CDR1 and CDR2 from the germline V gene are DFQATT and SNEGSKA (reference sequence). The CDR3 contains 14 residues. After removal of 2 bases from V and 10 bases from J, the junction contained 5 bases not matched to a gene. CDR3 region: CSARSGTGVSPLHF. The CDR3 DNA, read in part, is TGCAGTGCTAGATCCGGGACAGGGGTATCACCC.

This clone has a count of ten or more. The CDR3 is cut off 3 residues early in the read; its end comes from the germline J gene. Other DNA sequences in the sample encode the same CDR3. The genes are TRBV5-1 and TRBJ2-1; 10 nucleotides agree with TRBD2. The CDR3 totals 16 residues. Germline trimming cut 1 base from V and 4 bases from J; bases unmatched to any gene: 5. Germline V gene sequence: CDR1 SGHRS, CDR2 YFSETQ. This CDR3 is CASSLPLAGSYNEQFF. CDR3 DNA, as far as it was read: TGCGCCAGCAGCTTGCCACTAGCGGGATCATACAATGAG.

The table lists this clone with a few counts. The missing CDR3 end, 3 residues past where the read stops, is filled in from the germline J gene. The rearrangement links TRBV19 to TRBJ2-7; possibly TRBD1 for D (6 bases). Between the trimmed V and J ends, which lost 6 bases and 5 bases, there was a span of 14 bases. Germline lookup yields CDR1 LNHDA and CDR2 SQIVND (reference sequence). The CDR3 has 13 residues. CDR3 region: CASRSGRGHEQYF. Incomplete CDR3 DNA: TGTGCCAGTAGATCGGGCAGGGGCCACGAG.

Ten or more counts support this clone. The sequence runs out 3 residues before the end of the CDR3; the remainder is reconstructed from the germline J gene. The V and J genes are TRBV5-4 and TRBJ1-1, with a tentative D call TRBD1 (6 bases). V was pared by 10 bases and J by 1 base, with 11 bases between. The CDR3 contains 12 residues. Germline V gene lookup returns CDR1 SGHNT and CDR2 YYREEE (reference sequence). CDR3 region: CAVNRENTEAFF. The part of the CDR3 DNA that was read is TGTGCCGTAAACAGGGAGAACACTGAA.

This clone was found many times. The sequenced fragment ends 3 residues before the CDR3 boundary, so the rest is inferred from the germline J gene. The chain has TRBV7-2 and TRBJ2-7; D is ambiguous. V was trimmed by 4 bases and J by 3 bases, leaving 4 bases between them. The CDR3 is 11 amino acids. Per the germline V gene, CDR1 is SGHTA and CDR2 is FQGNSA. The DNA read from the CDR3 is TGTGCCAGCAGCTCACACTACGAG. It specifies CASSSHYE. The whole CDR3 is CASSSHYEQYF.

This clone was recorded at least ten times. The CDR3 end lies 3 residues beyond the end of the read and is filled in from the germline J gene. The chain couples TRBV5-1 to TRBJ1-4; D unclear. CDR3 size: 14 residues. The V and J ends lost 5 bases and 3 bases respectively, with 11 bases between them. Germline assignment: CDR1 SGHRS and CDR2 YFSETQ. CDR3 sequence reads: CASRPLAANEKLFF. Incomplete CDR3 DNA: TGCGCCAGCAGGCCGCTTGCAGCTAATGAAAAA.

This clone showed up many times. The read ends 3 residues before the CDR3 terminus; that terminus is restored from the germline J gene. The sample contains more than one DNA sequence encoding this CDR3. V is TRBV20-1 and J is TRBJ2-1; 8 nucleotides line up with TRBD2. V lost 6 bases to trimming and J lost 1 base; unmatched junction nucleotides: 5. The germline V gene has CDR1 DFQATT and CDR2 SNEGSKA (reference sequence). This CDR3 has 14 residues. This CDR3 is CSAPTSGSYNEQFF. The part of the CDR3 DNA that was read is TGCAGTGCCCCTACTAGCGGATCCTACAATGAG.

This clone showed up many times. The read falls 3 residues short of the CDR3 end, and the missing part is taken from the germline J gene. The rearrangement joins TRBV20-1 to TRBJ1-4, with 9 bases fitting TRBD1. J lost 8 bases, V lost 6 bases, and 13 bases had no gene match. CDR1 DFQATT and CDR2 SNEGSKA come from the germline V gene (reference sequence). The length of the CDR3 is 15 residues. Partial CDR3 DNA: TGCAGTGCGCCAACTACAGGGGGCTGGAGGGAAAAA. Protein product: CSAPTTGGWREK. The whole CDR3 sequence is CSAPTTGGWREKLFF.

This clone was seen repeatedly, ten times or more. The DNA ends 3 residues before the CDR3 does, and the rest of the CDR3 is filled in from the germline J gene. The rearrangement uses TRBV7-7 and TRBJ1-3, with D tentatively TRBD1 (5 bases). Trimming pared 2 bases from V and 4 bases from J, leaving 6 bases between. The V gene's germline CDR1 is SSHAT and CDR2 FNYEAQ (reference sequence). The CDR3 runs 13 residues. The sequenced CDR3 bases are TGTGCCAGCAGCTTATACAGGGGAAACACC. This codes for CASSLYRGNT. The entire CDR3 is CASSLYRGNTIYF.

This clone was seen many times. Coverage ceases 3 residues before the CDR3 finishes, and the germline J gene fills in the end. The rearrangement uses TRBV20-1 and TRBJ2-5; D not certain. CDR1 and CDR2 (germline): DFQATT, SNEGSKA (reference sequence). There are 14 residues in the CDR3. The germline V and J ends were trimmed by 0 bases and 4 bases, with 12 bases remaining between them. The sequenced CDR3 bases are TGCAGTGCTAGAGATATTAGCTCGCGAGAGACC. It yields the protein CSARDISSRET. The CDR3 as a whole reads CSARDISSRETQYF.

In regard to this clone: The read halts 3 residues ahead of the CDR3 end, with the missing end drawn from the germline J gene. This sequence joins TRBV20-1 and TRBJ2-5; 13 nucleotides agree with TRBD2. The germline V gene encodes CDR1 DFQATT and CDR2 SNEGSKA (reference sequence). Trimming cost V 5 bases and J 6 bases; bases outside gene matches: 6. The CDR3 is 14 residues long. The CDR3 sequence is CSAGLAGVKKTQYF. The covered CDR3 bases are TGCAGTGCTGGACTAGCGGGAGTTAAGAAGACC.

This clone showed up many times. The CDR3 goes on 3 residues after the read ends, and that part is filled in from the germline J gene. V is TRBV18 and J is TRBJ2-5, with D perhaps matching TRBD1 (6 bases). V was trimmed by 3 bases and J by 2 bases, leaving 10 bases between them. From germline, CDR1 is KGHSH and CDR2 LQKENI. There are 14 residues in the CDR3. The CDR3 bases that were read are TGTGCCAGCTCACCTGGGACACAACAAGAGACC. Translation: CASSPGTQQET. The full CDR3 reads CASSPGTQQETQYF.

This clone was seen ten or more times. The read gets to within 3 residues of the CDR3 end, and the germline J gene fills in the rest. The chain links TRBV10-1 to TRBJ2-3; D perhaps matches TRBD2 (5 bases). The germline CDR1 and CDR2 sequences are WNHNN and SYGVQD (reference sequence). V dropped 3 bases and J dropped 5 bases, with 12 bases sitting between them. The CDR3 has 14 amino acids. The CDR3 sequence is CASSDSPGKDTQYF. The sequenced CDR3 bases are TGCGCCAGCAGTGACAGTCCGGGGAAAGATACG.

On this clone: With the read ending 3 residues before the CDR3 end, the germline J gene is used to fill in that end. The J gene is TRBJ1-6, the V gene TRBV5-1, with D maybe TRBD1 (5 bases). V was clipped by 4 bases and J by 0 bases, with 20 bases between them. This CDR3 region has 19 residues. The germline CDR1 and CDR2 sequences are SGHRS and YFSETQ. The CDR3 bases that were read are TGCGCCAGCAGCCCAGGCGGGGGGAAAGGTGACTCCTATAATTCACCC. Translating gives CASSPGGGKGDSYNSP. The full CDR3 is CASSPGGGKGDSYNSPLHF.

Many counts were recorded for this clone. The sequence runs out 3 residues before the end of the CDR3; the remainder is reconstructed from the germline J gene. This chain links TRBV24-1 with TRBJ1-1; 10 nucleotides align to TRBD1. The CDR3 extends over 14 amino acids. Germline V gene lookup returns CDR1 KGHDR and CDR2 SFDVKD. With 3 bases clipped from V and 5 bases from J, the junction kept 2 bases outside the gene matches. CDR3 DNA (partial): TGTGCCACCAGTGATGGACAGGGGGGGACTGAA. It codes for CATSDGQGGTE. The complete CDR3 protein is CATSDGQGGTEAFF.

This clone came up many times. The observed sequence ends 3 residues before the CDR3 terminus, with the missing tail filled in from the germline J gene. The rearrangement links TRBV5-6 to TRBJ1-4, with 7 bases identical to TRBD1. The V gene's germline CDR1 is SGHDT and CDR2 YYEEEE. This CDR3 spans 13 amino acids. The J segment lost 7 bases and the V segment lost 2 bases, leaving 2 bases of the junction unmatched. Partial CDR3 DNA: TGTGCCAGCAGCTTTACAGGGGTTGAAAAA. It yields the protein CASSFTGVEK. The CDR3, in full, reads CASSFTGVEKLFF.